These T cell receptor beta chains were read from a single sample in a study of T cell changes during pregnancy in multiple sclerosis. Clones were sequenced by immunoSEQ multiplex PCR, and TCRdb holds only the in-frame ones, with some missing. The sample contains roughly 63,000 clones, approximately 93% of which appear only once. This specimen consisted of CD8+ T cells from peripheral blood mononuclear cells, obtained in the second trimester of pregnancy. The receptors shown here come from a female donor with multiple sclerosis, enrolled in a pregnancy study. CDR3s include the opening cysteine and the closing phenylalanine or tryptophan. Fields, in order: CDR3 DNA, CDR3 protein, J gene, D gene, clone size, V gene. The D gene is left open where the match is weak. The listing skips clone size in some rows; elsewhere it reads once, few, many or a size class.

TGTGCCAGCAGCTTACGCGGTGGGGCCGATGAGCAGTTCTTC,CASSLRGGADEQFF,TRBJ2-1,-,-,TRBV7-8
TGTGCCATCTCACGGGCCTCGAGAGGGAATGAAAAACTGTTTTTT,CAISRASRGNEKLFF,TRBJ1-4,-,-,TRBV10-3
TGTGCCAGCAGTTACGAGTGGGGCCTCCTTTCCGCTTTCTTT,CASSYEWGLLSAFF,TRBJ1-1,-,-,TRBV6-5
TGCAGCGTCGTTTCGGACAGCTACGAGCAGTACTTC,CSVVSDSYEQYF,TRBJ2-7,-,-,TRBV29-1
TGTGCCAGCAGTTCCGGGAGGCATGAGCAGTTCTTC,CASSSGRHEQFF,TRBJ2-1,TRBD2,-,TRBV6-5
TGTGCCAGCAGTTCTCGGACGGGGTTGGACGAGCAGTACTTC,CASSSRTGLDEQYF,TRBJ2-7,-,-,TRBV6-1
TGCGCCAGCAGCCCTTTAGCGGGAGGGATAAATTCCCCTTTCCAGTTCTTC,CASSPLAGGINSPFQFF,TRBJ2-1,TRBD2,-,TRBV5-1
TGTGCCAGCAGTCTTACAGGGACCACAGATACGCAGTATTTT,CASSLTGTTDTQYF,TRBJ2-3,-,-,TRBV28
TGTGCCAGCAGTTTCTCCGGCGGGAGGCTGGATAGGGGAAACATTCAGTACTTC,CASSFSGGRLDRGNIQYF,TRBJ2-4,TRBD2,-,TRBV28
TGTGCCAGCAGTGATGACGCTTTGAGGGAGTATCTGGGGGATACGCAGTATTTT,CASSDDALREYLGDTQYF,TRBJ2-3,-,-,TRBV6-1
TGTGCCAGCCGGGGGATCCAAGAGACCCAGTACTTC,CASRGIQETQYF,TRBJ2-5,-,-,TRBV19
TGTGCCAGCAGCTCATCTGTCCCCACAGGGGGTAACACTGAAGCTTTCTTT,CASSSSVPTGGNTEAFF,TRBJ1-1,TRBD1,-,TRBV5-4
TGTGCCAGCAGCTCCCTCTCAGCGGGGAGACCCAATGAGCAGTTCTTC,CASSSLSAGRPNEQFF,TRBJ2-1,TRBD2,-,TRBV11-2
TGCAGCGTTGAGCGGGGTGAGCAGTTCTTC,CSVERGEQFF,TRBJ2-1,-,-,TRBV29-1
TGTGCCAGCAGCCAAGATGCGGGGGCCCTGTTTGCTTTCTTT,CASSQDAGALFAFF,TRBJ1-1,-,few,TRBV14
TGTGCCAGCAGCTCTACTAGCGGTTCCTACAATGAGCAGTTCTTC,CASSSTSGSYNEQFF,TRBJ2-1,TRBD2,-,TRBV7-3
TGTGCCTGGAGTGTACTCTCCGATAATTCACCCCTCCACTTT,CAWSVLSDNSPLHF,TRBJ1-6,-,-,TRBV30
TGTGCCAGCAGTGAGGACACAGATACGCAGTATTTT,CASSEDTDTQYF,TRBJ2-3,-,-,TRBV27
TGTGCCAGCAGCCTGGGACTGGGGACTGAAGCTTTCTTT,CASSLGLGTEAFF,TRBJ1-1,-,-,TRBV11-2
TGCGCCAGCAGCAATTCGCGGGGGGTCGAGTTCGGCATTCAGTACTTC,CASSNSRGVEFGIQYF,TRBJ2-4,TRBD2,-,TRBV5-1
TGTGCCAGCAGGGCGGACAGGAACACTGAAGCTTTCTTT,CASRADRNTEAFF,TRBJ1-1,-,-,TRBV2
TGTGCCACCAGCAGTGGACAGCTTAGCACAGATACGCAGTATTTT,CATSSGQLSTDTQYF,TRBJ2-3,-,-,TRBV15
TGTGCCAGCAGGGAGGGATACAGTGAAGGGGATACGCAGTATTTT,CASREGYSEGDTQYF,TRBJ2-3,-,-,TRBV9
TGCGCCAGCAGTGAAGCTGGTGTTGGACAGGTCAGCTATAGTAACTCCTACGAGCAGTACTTC,CASSEAGVGQVSYSNSYEQYF,TRBJ2-7,TRBD1,once,TRBV10-1
TGTGCCAGCAGTTATACTAGCGGATCACTCTACGAGCAGTACTTC,CASSYTSGSLYEQYF,TRBJ2-7,TRBD2,-,TRBV27
TGTGCCAGCAGCAAAGGAACGACTAGCGTCCGGGAGCAGTTCTTC,CASSKGTTSVREQFF,TRBJ2-1,TRBD2,-,TRBV28
TGTGCCAGCAGCCCCAGTAGGGACAGACCTACCTACAATGAGCAGTTCTTC,CASSPSRDRPTYNEQFF,TRBJ2-1,TRBD1,-,TRBV7-3
TGTGCCAGCAGTTTCGGGGGGGACCACTACGAGCAGTACTTC,CASSFGGDHYEQYF,TRBJ2-7,TRBD2,-,TRBV27
TGTGCCAGCAGCCTCGGTCTTGGTTACACTGAAGCTTTCTTT,CASSLGLGYTEAFF,TRBJ1-1,-,-,TRBV6-5
TGCGCCAGCCGCTCACGGACAGGGCCGAGCTCCTACGAGCAGTACTTC,CASRSRTGPSSYEQYF,TRBJ2-7,TRBD1,-,TRBV5-1
TGTGCCAGCAGCTTAGGGCCAGGGGCCGGGGAGCTGTTTTTT,CASSLGPGAGELFF,TRBJ2-2,-,-,TRBV13
TGTGCCAGCAGTGAAGACTTTACCTACGAGCAGTACTTC,CASSEDFTYEQYF,TRBJ2-7,-,-,TRBV2
TGTGCCAGCAGCTTAGCCCTGGGACAGGGGTCCGGTCAGCCCCAGCATTTT,CASSLALGQGSGQPQHF,TRBJ1-5,TRBD1,once,TRBV7-2
TGCGCCAGCAGCCAAGATTCGGAGTGGGGTGGAGGAGAGACCCAGTACTTC,CASSQDSEWGGGETQYF,TRBJ2-5,-,-,TRBV4-1
TGTGCCAGCAGCTTAGGTAATGAAGCTTTCTTT,CASSLGNEAFF,TRBJ1-1,-,-,TRBV7-2
TGTGCCAGCAGCTTAATGACGGGAGGAACCTACGAGCAGTACTTC,CASSLMTGGTYEQYF,TRBJ2-7,TRBD2,-,TRBV7-7
TGTGCCAGCAGGTATACCGGGACAGGCATCTACGAGCAGTACTTC,CASRYTGTGIYEQYF,TRBJ2-7,TRBD1,-,TRBV27
TGTGCCAGCAGCTTGGGGGGAGGGGCAGAAAGCACAGATACGCAGTATTTT,CASSLGGGAESTDTQYF,TRBJ2-3,TRBD2,-,TRBV5-4
TGTGCCAGCAGCCGCGGGGGGGCAAGAGATACGCAGTATTTT,CASSRGGARDTQYF,TRBJ2-3,TRBD2,-,TRBV6-4
TGTGCCTGGAAGAGCGAGCGGGACACCGGGGAGCTGTTTTTT,CAWKSERDTGELFF,TRBJ2-2,-,-,TRBV30
TGTGCCAGCAGCCACAGAGATCAAGCCTACGAGCAGTACTTC,CASSHRDQAYEQYF,TRBJ2-7,-,-,TRBV6-1
TGTGCCATCAGTGACCTAAGGGGACTAGAGCTCGATGAGCAGTTCTTC,CAISDLRGLELDEQFF,TRBJ2-1,TRBD2,-,TRBV10-3